This is a list of T cell receptor beta chains from one sample in a study of cytomegalovirus exposure and HLA in healthy donors. Sequenced by immunoSEQ multiplex PCR; TCRdb stores in-frame clones only, minus some. The data contain a few hundred thousand clones, approximately 85% of them singletons. Material: PBMCs. These receptors all stem from a man aged 25 to 40 in good health and CMV-seronegative. Both conserved end residues are part of each CDR3. Each record gives: D gene, clone size, J gene, V gene, CDR3 protein, CDR3 DNA. D genes are given only for firm matches. Rows give clone size only sometimes, using once, few, many, or a class for an expanded clone.

d_call: -
clone_size: once
j_call: TRBJ2-2
v_call: TRBV2
cdr3_aa: CASSAWGDTGELFF
cdr3_nt: TGTGCCAGCAGTGCTTGGGGGGACACCGGGGAGCTGTTTTTT

d_call: TRBD1
clone_size: once
j_call: TRBJ2-7
v_call: TRBV6-5
cdr3_aa: CASSYSGTGIYEQYF
cdr3_nt: TGTGCCAGCAGTTACTCCGGGACAGGGATTTACGAGCAGTACTTC

d_call: -
clone_size: -
j_call: TRBJ1-2
v_call: TRBV5-8
cdr3_aa: CASSLELLNYGYTF
cdr3_nt: TGTGCCAGCAGCTTGGAACTCTTGAACTATGGCTACACCTTC

d_call: -
clone_size: -
j_call: TRBJ2-5
v_call: TRBV12-5
cdr3_aa: CASGPGEEAETQYF
cdr3_nt: TGTGCTAGTGGCCCGGGGGAAGAGGCGGAGACCCAGTACTTC

d_call: TRBD1
clone_size: -
j_call: TRBJ1-1
v_call: TRBV7-9
cdr3_aa: CASSTPQGANTEAFF
cdr3_nt: TGTGCCAGCAGCACCCCCCAGGGGGCGAACACTGAAGCTTTCTTT

d_call: TRBD2
clone_size: -
j_call: TRBJ2-1
v_call: TRBV6-1
cdr3_aa: CASSDRSTSVRGEQFF
cdr3_nt: TGTGCCAGCAGTGACCGTTCAACTAGCGTCAGAGGTGAGCAGTTCTTC

d_call: -
clone_size: once
j_call: TRBJ1-5
v_call: TRBV5-6
cdr3_aa: CASSQGQGLGNQPQHF
cdr3_nt: TGTGCCAGCAGCCAAGGGCAGGGGCTTGGCAATCAGCCCCAGCATTTT

d_call: TRBD1
clone_size: -
j_call: TRBJ1-1
v_call: TRBV27
cdr3_aa: CASSLFSGGPTEAFF
cdr3_nt: TGTGCCAGCAGTTTATTTTCAGGGGGGCCCACTGAAGCTTTCTTT

d_call: TRBD1
clone_size: -
j_call: TRBJ1-2
v_call: TRBV7-6
cdr3_aa: CASSFGPGQGLGGYTF
cdr3_nt: TGTGCCAGCAGCTTCGGACCGGGACAGGGGTTGGGTGGCTACACCTTC

d_call: -
clone_size: -
j_call: TRBJ1-6
v_call: TRBV6-5
cdr3_aa: CASNSGTRNSPLHF
cdr3_nt: TGTGCCAGCAATTCCGGGACACGAAATTCACCCCTCCACTTT

d_call: -
clone_size: -
j_call: TRBJ1-2
v_call: TRBV7-9
cdr3_aa: CASSVRDNYGYTF
cdr3_nt: TGTGCCAGCAGCGTCCGCGATAACTATGGCTACACCTTC

d_call: TRBD1
clone_size: -
j_call: TRBJ1-1
v_call: TRBV4-1
cdr3_aa: CASSQALWDRGGTEAFF
cdr3_nt: TGCGCCAGCAGCCAAGCTTTGTGGGACAGGGGAGGAACTGAAGCTTTCTTT

d_call: TRBD2
clone_size: -
j_call: TRBJ2-5
v_call: TRBV5-1
cdr3_aa: CASSPEPSGGAGETQYF
cdr3_nt: TGCGCCAGCAGCCCGGAGCCTAGCGGGGGGGCCGGTGAGACCCAGTACTTC

d_call: TRBD1
clone_size: -
j_call: TRBJ2-2
v_call: TRBV11-3
cdr3_aa: CASSLGTGTGTTGELFF
cdr3_nt: TGTGCCAGCAGCTTAGGAACCGGGACAGGGACCACCGGGGAGCTGTTTTTT

d_call: TRBD2
clone_size: once
j_call: TRBJ2-5
v_call: TRBV10-2
cdr3_aa: CASRKPTSGGVQETQYF
cdr3_nt: TGCGCCAGCAGAAAACCCACTAGCGGGGGGGTCCAAGAGACCCAGTACTTC

d_call: TRBD1
clone_size: -
j_call: TRBJ2-1
v_call: TRBV29-1
cdr3_aa: CSVGTGDYNEQFF
cdr3_nt: TGCAGCGTTGGGACAGGGGACTACAATGAGCAGTTCTTC

d_call: -
clone_size: -
j_call: TRBJ1-5
v_call: TRBV27
cdr3_aa: CASSPRGYSNQPQHF
cdr3_nt: TGTGCCAGCAGCCCAAGGGGTTATAGCAATCAGCCCCAGCATTTT

d_call: TRBD1
clone_size: -
j_call: TRBJ1-2
v_call: TRBV19
cdr3_aa: CASSIAGGAGYGYTF
cdr3_nt: TGTGCCAGTAGTATCGCAGGGGGCGCCGGCTATGGCTACACCTTC

d_call: -
clone_size: -
j_call: TRBJ1-5
v_call: TRBV6-1
cdr3_aa: CASSEQVHSNQPQHF
cdr3_nt: TGTGCCAGCAGTGAACAGGTTCATAGCAATCAGCCCCAGCATTTT

d_call: -
clone_size: -
j_call: TRBJ1-2
v_call: TRBV9
cdr3_aa: CASGRGGRNGYTF
cdr3_nt: TGTGCCAGCGGAAGGGGGGGGCGAAATGGCTACACCTTC